Below are 32 T cell receptor beta chains sequenced from a single sample in a study of T cell responses to AZD1222 COVID-19 vaccine. The method was immunoSEQ multiplex PCR; TCRdb's version includes in-frame clones alone and lacks a portion of them. The sample contains 140,000 to 150,000 clones, about 90% of which appear only once. The sequences come from peripheral blood, collected 28 days after the second dose of the MenACWY control vaccine. The receptors originated from an adult who received the MenACWY meningococcal vaccine as a control.

V gene TRBV29-1 combines with J gene TRBJ1-4; 9 nucleotides line up with TRBD1. Germline V gene lookup returns CDR1 SQVTM and CDR2 ANQGSEA. The CDR3 has 12 amino acids. V was clipped by 3 bases and J by 8 bases; unmatched bases: 1. Here the CDR3 reads CSVDGQGEKLFF. The CDR3, as DNA: TGCAGCGTTGACGGACAGGGGGAAAAACTGTTTTTT.

The chain joins TRBV6-5 to TRBJ1-1, with D possibly matching TRBD1 (5 bases). Between the trimmed V and J ends, which lost 5 bases and 1 base, there was a span of 8 bases. The length of the CDR3 is 13 residues. Looked up from germline, CDR1 is MNHEY and CDR2 is SVGAGI. Here the CDR3 reads CASSHGQNTEAFF. For the CDR3, the DNA is TGTGCCAGCAGTCACGGACAGAACACTGAAGCTTTCTTT.

The rearrangement links TRBV12-3 or TRBV12-4 to TRBJ1-2, with TRBD1 identical over 8 bases. J was trimmed by 8 bases and V by 5 bases; bases with no gene match: 7. CDR3 length: 13 amino acids. The CDR3 region is CASSVQGALGYTF. CDR3 coding DNA: TGTGCCAGCAGTGTCCAGGGGGCGTTAGGCTACACCTTC.

The rearrangement links TRBV19 to TRBJ1-2, with D possibly being TRBD1 (6 bases). CDR1 is LNHDA, CDR2 SQIVND, per germline (reference sequence). V was trimmed by 4 bases and J by 4 bases, leaving 10 bases between them. The CDR3 length is 13 residues. In DNA, the CDR3 is TGTGCCAGTAGTACAAGACAGGTCTATGGCTACACCTTC. It translates to CASSTRQVYGYTF. The variable domain in full, completed from reference TRBV19 and TRBJ1-2, reads DGGITQSPKYLFRKEGQNVTLSCEQNLNHDAMYWYRQDPGQGLRLIYYSQIVNDFQKGDIAEGYSVSREKKESFPLTVTSAQKNPTAFYLCASSTRQVYGYTFGSGTRLTVV.

The chain has TRBV6-4 and TRBJ1-3, with unresolved D. Per the germline V gene, CDR1 is MRHNA and CDR2 is SNTAGT. The CDR3 loop spans 13 amino acids. The CDR3 protein is CVPGGLWGNTIYF. In DNA form, the CDR3 reads TGTGTTCCTGGCGGCTTGTGGGGAAACACCATATATTTT.

The genes are TRBV6-5 and TRBJ1-2; 8 bases fit TRBD1. Looked up from germline, CDR1 is MNHEY and CDR2 is SVGAGI. The CDR3 contains 15 residues. With 6 bases clipped from V and 8 bases from J, the junction kept 14 bases outside the gene matches. The CDR3 here is CASSRTTDRVSGYTF. CDR3 sequence (DNA): TGTGCCAGCAGCCGAACAACGGACAGGGTCTCAGGCTACACCTTC.

The rearrangement joins TRBV7-8 to TRBJ1-5; D might be TRBD1 (6 bases). CDR1 and CDR2 from the germline V gene are SGHVS and FQNEAQ. This CDR3 has 15 residues. The CDR3 nucleotides read TGTGCTAGAAACAACAGGGAGTATAGCAATCAGCCCCAGCATTTT. Encoded protein: CARNNREYSNQPQHF.

J is TRBJ1-1 and V is TRBV5-6, with unresolved D. Germline CDR1 reads SGHDT; CDR2 reads YYEEEE. The CDR3 runs 16 residues. Trimming took 2 bases from V and 0 from J, leaving 14 bases between them. The CDR3 protein is CASSFRSRILNTEAFF. Here the CDR3 DNA reads TGTGCCAGCAGCTTCCGGTCCAGAATACTGAACACTGAAGCTTTCTTT.

This chain connects TRBV6-2 or TRBV6-3 to TRBJ2-7, with 9 bases lining up with TRBD1. The junction had 12 bases not matched to a gene; V was cut back by 5 bases and J by 7 bases. Looked up from germline, CDR1 is MNHEY and CDR2 is SVGEGT. CDR3 size: 15 residues. Here the CDR3 reads CASSRTGETGGEQYF. The CDR3 region has the DNA TGTGCCAGCAGTCGGACAGGGGAAACAGGAGGGGAGCAGTACTTC.

CDR3 amino acids: CASSPLSHGSGTEAFF. CDR3 bases: TGTGCCAGCTCACCATTGAGCCACGGGTCGGGAACTGAAGCTTTCTTT. The chain joins TRBV18 to TRBJ1-1; D is unclear. This CDR3 spans 16 amino acids. Germline V lookup: CDR1 KGHSH, CDR2 LQKENI. V shed 2 bases and J shed 5 bases, with 18 bases lying between them.

The rearrangement uses TRBV24-1 and TRBJ2-3; unclear D gene. CDR1 is KGHDR and CDR2 is SFDVKD in the germline V gene. Between the trimmed V and J ends, which lost 3 bases and 0 bases, there was a span of 9 bases. This CDR3 region has 15 residues. CDR3 residues: CATSDVGSSTDTQYF. The CDR3 DNA follows: TGTGCCACCAGTGATGTAGGGTCTAGCACAGATACGCAGTATTTT.

The V call is TRBV12-3 or TRBV12-4, the J call TRBJ1-1; possibly TRBD1 for D (6 bases). The CDR3 spans 12 residues. V gave up 5 bases and J gave up 13 bases, with 17 bases separating them. Here the CDR3 DNA reads TGTGCCAGCAGTACCGACTGGGGGGCTTTTTTCTTT. Translation: CASSTDWGAFFF.

Here the CDR3 reads CASREQGNGGYTF. The CDR3 DNA reads as TGTGCCAGCAGGGAACAGGGGAACGGTGGCTACACCTTC. The J gene is TRBJ1-2, the V gene TRBV6-4, with TRBD1 matching 7 bases. The CDR3 extends over 13 amino acids. The V gene's germline CDR1 is MRHNA and CDR2 SNTAGT. V was clipped by 6 bases and J by 7 bases; unmatched bases: 8.

V is TRBV19 and J is TRBJ1-5, with D perhaps TRBD1 (5 bases). The CDR3 contains 13 residues. The ends were cut back, 9 bases at V and 2 bases at J, with 11 bases in the middle. Germline V gives CDR1 LNHDA, CDR2 SQIVND (reference sequence). Written as DNA, the CDR3 is TGTGCCAGCGGAGTGGGGCGCAATCAGCCCCAGCATTTT. As protein: CASGVGRNQPQHF.

The V and J genes are TRBV6-5 and TRBJ1-6; D gene uncertain. The CDR3 has 13 amino acids. The germline V gene has CDR1 MNHEY and CDR2 SVGAGI. Trimming left V 6 bases short and J 5 bases short, with 8 bases between. The CDR3: CASRGTNNSPLHF. The CDR3 bases are TGTGCCAGCAGGGGTACAAATAATTCACCCCTCCACTTT.

This chain connects TRBV6-2 or TRBV6-3 to TRBJ2-1; 12 bases map to TRBD2. Germline CDR1 reads MNHEY; CDR2 reads SVGEGT. This CDR3 has 15 amino acids. V shed 6 bases and J 7 bases; nucleotides not matched to a gene: 7. The CDR3, as DNA: TGTGCCAGCAGCAGACTAGCGGGAGCCCAAAATGAGCAGTTCTTC. This codes for CASSRLAGAQNEQFF.

As concerns this clone: At the DNA level, this CDR3 is encoded by other sequences in the same sample as well. The chain is built from TRBV29-1 and TRBJ1-4; D is ambiguous. This CDR3 has 14 residues. V dropped 6 bases and J dropped 5 bases, with 16 bases sitting between them. CDR1 is SQVTM and CDR2 is ANQGSEA in the germline V gene. The CDR3 loop is CSVSTAALNEKLFF. CDR3 DNA: TGCAGCGTCTCAACAGCGGCCTTAAATGAAAAACTGTTTTTT.

The chain uses TRBV6-6 and TRBJ1-6; tentatively, D is TRBD1 (6 bases). The length of the CDR3 is 17 residues. The V gene's germline CDR1 is MNHNY and CDR2 SVGAGI (reference sequence). The V and J ends lost 5 bases and 8 bases respectively, with 22 bases between them. The CDR3 bases are TGTGCCAGCAGTCGCACGTACCGGACAGCGGGTTATTCACCCCTCCACTTT. Amino acid sequence: CASSRTYRTAGYSPLHF.

This chain connects TRBV19 to TRBJ1-1, with D perhaps matching TRBD1 (6 bases). This CDR3 comprises 13 residues. CDR1 is LNHDA, CDR2 SQIVND, per germline (reference sequence). The V and J ends lost 7 bases and 4 bases respectively, with 13 bases between them. CDR3 amino acids: CASNIGGFTEAFF. The CDR3 DNA is TGTGCCAGTAATATTGGGGGCTTCACTGAAGCTTTCTTT. The variable domain in full, completed from reference TRBV19 and TRBJ1-1, reads DGGITQSPKYLFRKEGQNVTLSCEQNLNHDAMYWYRQDPGQGLRLIYYSQIVNDFQKGDIAEGYSVSREKKESFPLTVTSAQKNPTAFYLCASNIGGFTEAFFGQGTRLTVV.

This clone was seen once. V is TRBV12-3 or TRBV12-4 and J is TRBJ2-7, with 9 bases identical to TRBD1. With 6 bases clipped from V and 5 bases from J, the junction kept 5 bases outside the gene matches. This CDR3 contains 13 residues. The CDR3 DNA is TGTGCCAGCAGCGGACAGGGGAGCGACGAGCAGTACTTC. Translated: CASSGQGSDEQYF.

This chain uses TRBV20-1 with TRBJ2-2; D might be TRBD1 (6 bases). This CDR3 has 14 amino acids. Between the trimmed V and J ends, which lost 6 bases and 2 bases, there was a span of 13 bases. Germline V gene lookup returns CDR1 DFQATT and CDR2 SNEGSKA (reference sequence). CDR3 residues: CSASARGNTGELFF. CDR3 sequence (DNA): TGCAGTGCAAGTGCCAGGGGAAACACCGGGGAGCTGTTTTTT.

The rearrangement joins TRBV15 to TRBJ1-1; D is unclear. In germline, CDR1 is LNHNV, CDR2 YYDKDF (reference sequence). The CDR3 spans 13 residues. The ends were cut back, 4 bases at V and 11 bases at J, with 17 bases in the middle. As DNA, the CDR3 is TGTGCCACCAGCATGATTCGATCCTATTTTGCTTTCTTT. Residues: CATSMIRSYFAFF.

This sequence joins TRBV2 and TRBJ2-3; 7 nucleotides match TRBD2. The CDR3 sequence is 14 residues long. Looked up from germline, CDR1 is SNHLY and CDR2 is FYNNEI. The V gene end was trimmed by 6 bases and the J gene end by 3 bases; junction bases not matched to a gene: 6. The CDR3 region is CASRAGEVTDTQYF. In nucleotides, the CDR3 is TGTGCCAGCAGGGCGGGAGAGGTGACAGATACGCAGTATTTT.

The chain links TRBV5-4 to TRBJ1-4; D gene uncertain. The CDR3 totals 15 residues. Germline V CDR1 and CDR2: SGHNT, YYREEE (reference sequence). V was clipped by 4 bases and J by 5 bases, with 15 bases between them. For the CDR3, the DNA is TGTGCCAGCAGCACCCGGGTGGCCGCAAATGAAAAACTGTTTTTT. It specifies CASSTRVAANEKLFF.

This rearrangement joins TRBV19 to TRBJ2-5, with D maybe TRBD1 (7 bases). The ends were cut back, 3 bases at V and 5 bases at J, with 25 bases in the middle. Germline CDR1 reads LNHDA; CDR2 reads SQIVND (reference sequence). The CDR3 spans 18 residues. The CDR3 region has the DNA TGTGCCAGTAGTATCTACAGACAGGGAGGCCCCACAAGGGAGACCCAGTACTTC. Translating it yields CASSIYRQGGPTRETQYF.

The rearrangement joins TRBV7-9 to TRBJ2-5; D tentatively reads TRBD1 or TRBD2 (5 bases each). The CDR3 spans 13 residues. CDR1 is SEHNR, CDR2 FQNEAQ, per germline (reference sequence). V was trimmed by 5 bases and J by 5 bases, leaving 12 bases between them. The CDR3 DNA is TGTGCCAGCAGCCGGGACGCTATGGAGACCCAGTACTTC. Its translation is CASSRDAMETQYF. The entire variable domain, with the rest obtained from reference TRBV7-9 and TRBJ2-5, is as follows: DTGVSQNPRHKITKRGQNVTFRCDPISEHNRLYWYRQTLGQGPEFLTYFQNEAQLEKSRLLSDRFSAERPKGSFSTLEIQRTEQGDSAMYLCASSRDAMETQYFGPGTRLLVL.

This chain connects TRBV28 to TRBJ2-5, with D possibly being TRBD1 (6 bases). Trimming stripped 8 bases from V and 2 bases from J, with 18 bases between. Germline V gene data show CDR1 as MDHEN and CDR2 as SYDVKM. The CDR3 totals 15 residues. CDR3 DNA sequence: TGTGCCAGCCTGCCAGGGGAGTTTACGCAAGAGACCCAGTACTTC. Its translation: CASLPGEFTQETQYF. Drawing the rest from reference TRBV28 and TRBJ2-5, the complete variable domain is DVKVTQSSRYLVKRTGEKVFLECVQDMDHENMFWYRQDPGLGLRLIYFSYDVKMKEKGDIPEGYSVSREKKERFSLILESASTNQTSMYLCASLPGEFTQETQYFGPGTRLLVL.

The V gene is TRBV9, the J gene TRBJ2-3, with 8 bases lining up with TRBD2. The CDR3 spans 15 residues. Germline trimming cut 3 bases from V and 4 bases from J; bases unmatched to any gene: 7. Germline values: CDR1 SGDLS, CDR2 YYNGEE. CDR3 nucleotide sequence: TGTGCCAGCAGCGGCTCGGGACTAGGCGCAGATACGCAGTATTTT. Translated, it gives CASSGSGLGADTQYF.

DNA of the CDR3: TGTGCCAGCAGCTTGGGCGGGACAGACTATGGCTACACCTTC. Its protein product is CASSLGGTDYGYTF. This rearrangement joins TRBV5-5 to TRBJ1-2; 7 nucleotides line up with TRBD1. Germline V lookup: CDR1 SGHKS, CDR2 YYEKEE (reference sequence). This CDR3 contains 14 residues. The J segment lost 3 bases and the V segment lost 0 bases, leaving 2 bases of the junction unmatched.

V usage is TRBV18 and J usage is TRBJ2-6; TRBD1 matches at 9 bases. J gave up 9 bases and V 3 bases, and 3 bases lay outside the gene matches. From germline, CDR1 is KGHSH and CDR2 LQKENI. The CDR3 has 14 amino acids. This chain's CDR3 is CASSPGTGINVLTF. The CDR3 nucleotides read TGTGCCAGCTCACCCGGGACAGGGATCAACGTCCTGACTTTC.

This chain links TRBV9 with TRBJ2-4, with D perhaps matching TRBD2 (6 bases). Germline CDR1 SGDLS, CDR2 YYNGEE. The CDR3 is made up of 16 amino acids. Trimming removed 2 bases from V and 2 bases from J, with 14 bases in between. CDR3 region: CASSVSPGDSKNIQYF. The CDR3 DNA follows: TGTGCCAGCAGCGTTTCGCCGGGGGACTCCAAAAACATTCAGTACTTC.

The chain is built from TRBV6-4 and TRBJ2-1; D might be TRBD2 (6 bases). The V gene's germline CDR1 is MRHNA and CDR2 SNTAGT. This CDR3 has 15 residues. V shed 2 bases and J shed 8 bases, with 16 bases lying between them. Here the CDR3 reads CASSDGGSRVHEQFF. CDR3 sequence (DNA): TGTGCCAGCAGTGACGGAGGGTCCAGGGTCCATGAGCAGTTCTTC.